This T cell receptor (beta chain) was identified in a study of CD8+ T cells in alopecia areata. Study information: Scoring of severity for treated patients was based on percentage of affected scalp area. Findings and limits, study-wide: Many expanded lesional clones persisted in scalp and blood during tofacitinib treatment.

Remarks on this clone: Antigen unknown.

Treatment of the sample: oral pan-JAK inhibitor, 5-10 mg twice daily. PBMCs, the starting material, were the source of sorted CD4+ and CD8+ T cells. This CDR3 has 15 amino acids. Trimming shortened V by 2 bases and J by 5 bases, and 17 bases separated the two germline ends. Germline V gene lookup returns CDR1 GTSNPN and CDR2 SVGIG (reference sequence). RNA, once extracted, was reverse transcribed into cDNA for use as the sequencing template. Assay used: immunoSEQ multiplex PCR; TCRdb lists only in-frame clones, some missing. The profile covers fewer than 200,000 clones, with around three fifths appearing a single time and approximately 15% taken by the ten largest.

This material consisted of CD4+ T cells sorted from blood, taken at week 24, from a patient treated with tofacitinib. This sequence joins TRBV30 and TRBJ2-3; weak D call: TRBD2 (7 bases). The clonotype originates from a human donor with alopecia areata. The CDR3 spells CAWSTRGGEGDTQYF. The CDR3 DNA reads as TGTGCCTGGAGTACCCGCGGGGGCGAAGGAGATACGCAGTATTTT.